Presented here are 30 T cell receptor beta chains from one specimen sequenced in a study of blood T cell repertoires in COVID-19. Profiling relied on immunoSEQ multiplex PCR, and the TCRdb table lists in-frame clones only, not all of them. The data contain under 350,000 clones, just over 85% of them singletons. Sample: PBMCs or T cells enriched from blood (not recorded which). The source is a woman aged 40 to 49 with acute COVID-19.

The CDR3 DNA is TGTGCCAGCAGTTCCCCGGGACTAGCGGGAGGAAGCACAGATACGCAGTATTTT. As protein: CASSSPGLAGGSTDTQYF. The rearrangement links TRBV28 to TRBJ2-3; TRBD2 aligns across 15 bases. Germline V CDR1 and CDR2: MDHEN, SYDVKM. The CDR3 spans 18 residues. The V and J ends lost 4 bases and 0 bases, in that order; junction bases with no gene match: 5.

This chain connects TRBV5-4 to TRBJ1-5, with D perhaps matching TRBD1 (6 bases). The germline gives CDR1 SGHNT, CDR2 YYREEE (reference sequence). The V and J ends lost 5 bases and 6 bases respectively, with 15 bases between them. The CDR3 loop spans 14 amino acids. This CDR3 is CASSQVNRVQPQHF. In DNA form, the CDR3 reads TGTGCCAGCAGTCAGGTCAACAGGGTTCAGCCCCAGCATTTT.

The V gene is TRBV5-1, the J gene TRBJ1-5; a possible D gene is TRBD1 (6 bases). This CDR3 is built from 15 residues. Germline assignment: CDR1 SGHRS and CDR2 YFSETQ. The germline V and J ends were trimmed by 1 base and 7 bases, with 15 bases remaining between them. In DNA form, the CDR3 reads TGCGCCAGCAGCTTGCGGGGGGCGGTTGGACAGCCCCAGCATTTT. Protein product: CASSLRGAVGQPQHF.

The chain couples TRBV3-1 (or the pseudogene TRBV3-2) to TRBJ2-1; 7 bases fit TRBD1. V shed 6 bases and J 8 bases; nucleotides not matched to a gene: 4. Germline CDR1 and CDR2: LGHDT and YNNKEL (reference sequence). This CDR3 contains 12 residues. The chain's CDR3 is CASSRGGHEQFF. CDR3 nucleotides: TGTGCCAGCAGTCGAGGGGGCCATGAGCAGTTCTTC.

This sequence joins TRBV11-2 and TRBJ2-3; D is ambiguous. This CDR3 contains 12 residues. In germline, CDR1 is SGHAT, CDR2 FQNNGV. V was shortened by 5 bases and J by 0 bases, with 3 bases between the two germline ends. CDR3 protein: CASSPSTDTQYF. DNA for the CDR3: TGTGCCAGCAGCCCTAGCACAGATACGCAGTATTTT.

This clone was observed a handful of times. The CDR3 protein is CASRARTSDPTDTQYF. In DNA form, the CDR3 reads TGTGCCTCCAGGGCTCGTACTAGCGACCCGACAGATACGCAGTATTTT. The chain recombines TRBV10-3 with TRBJ2-3, with 7 bases fitting TRBD2. The CDR3 has 16 residues. Germline V lookup: CDR1 ENHRY, CDR2 SYGVKD. Trimming at V came to 11 bases and at J to 3 bases, leaving 17 bases not matched to a gene.

The V and J genes are TRBV6-5 and TRBJ1-6; the D gene is possibly TRBD1 (6 bases). Looked up from germline, CDR1 is MNHEY and CDR2 is SVGAGI. V lost 4 bases and J 5 bases, leaving 9 bases between the germline ends. This CDR3 has 14 amino acids. CDR3 in amino acids: CASSLRTDNSPLHF. The CDR3 DNA follows: TGTGCCAGCAGTTTGAGGACAGATAATTCACCCCTCCACTTT.

The rearrangement uses TRBV27 and TRBJ1-1; 7 positions match TRBD1. The ends lost 2 bases at V and 6 bases at J; junction bases unmatched: 12. Germline V gene lookup returns CDR1 MNHEY and CDR2 SMNVEV (reference sequence). CDR3 length: 16 amino acids. As DNA, the CDR3 is TGTGCCAGCAGTTTAAAAGAAGAAGGGGGCAACGCTGAAGCTTTCTTT. This encodes CASSLKEEGGNAEAFF.

The chain links TRBV29-1 to TRBJ2-4; 7 bases match TRBD1. The CDR3 extends over 12 amino acids. With V trimmed by 7 bases and J by 10 bases, 10 bases remained unmatched. Germline V gene lookup returns CDR1 SQVTM and CDR2 ANQGSEA. This CDR3 reads CSAGTAQGIQYF. CDR3 nucleotides: TGCAGCGCCGGGACAGCCCAAGGGATTCAGTACTTC.

The chain couples TRBV6-2 or TRBV6-3 to TRBJ1-1; perhaps TRBD1 as D (5 bases). Trimming pared 0 bases from V and 0 bases from J, leaving 11 bases between. Looked up from germline, CDR1 is MNHEY and CDR2 is SVGEGT. The CDR3 totals 16 residues. The CDR3 loop reads CASSYSGLSLNTEAFF. For the CDR3, the DNA is TGTGCCAGCAGTTACTCGGGACTGAGCCTGAACACTGAAGCTTTCTTT.

This sequence joins TRBV5-1 and TRBJ1-2, with a possible D match to TRBD1 (5 bases). Looked up from germline, CDR1 is SGHRS and CDR2 is YFSETQ. Trimming stripped 4 bases from V and 5 bases from J, with 18 bases between. CDR3 size: 15 residues. The DNA for the CDR3 is TGCGCCAGCAGCCCGGAGGGGATAGGGCTATATGGCTACACCTTC. It specifies CASSPEGIGLYGYTF.

The chain has TRBV6-5 and TRBJ1-2; 9 positions agree with TRBD1. Germline loops: CDR1 MNHEY, CDR2 SVGAGI. J lost 4 bases, V lost 6 bases, and 9 bases had no gene match. The CDR3 is 15 residues long. The CDR3 here is CASRIPGQGSYGYTF. For the CDR3, the DNA is TGTGCCAGCAGGATCCCAGGACAGGGGAGCTATGGCTACACCTTC.

This chain joins TRBV19 and TRBJ2-5, with 9 bases matching TRBD1. From germline, CDR1 is LNHDA and CDR2 SQIVND (reference sequence). The CDR3 runs to 14 residues. V lost 3 bases, J lost 4 bases, and 3 bases stayed unmatched. CDR3 sequence (DNA): TGTGCCAGTAGTATTTCGGGACAGGGAGAGACCCAGTACTTC. This sequence encodes CASSISGQGETQYF. Using reference TRBV19 and TRBJ2-5 for the parts outside the CDR3, the full variable domain is DGGITQSPKYLFRKEGQNVTLSCEQNLNHDAMYWYRQDPGQGLRLIYYSQIVNDFQKGDIAEGYSVSREKKESFPLTVTSAQKNPTAFYLCASSISGQGETQYFGPGTRLLVL.

This clone appeared once. The chain employs TRBV6-5 and TRBJ2-1; TRBD2 matches 10 bases. The CDR3 has 13 residues. The V segment lost 2 bases and the J segment 12 bases; nucleotides outside the gene matches: 4. The V gene's germline CDR1 is MNHEY and CDR2 SVGAGI. The CDR3 DNA is TGTGCCAGCAGTTACGCTAGCGGGAGTGGGCAGTTCTTC. Translating it yields CASSYASGSGQFF.

J is TRBJ1-5 and V is TRBV6-2 or TRBV6-3; D is perhaps TRBD1 (5 bases). This CDR3 is built from 15 residues. CDR1 is MNHEY and CDR2 is SVGEGT in the germline V gene. V lost 2 bases to trimming and J lost 7 bases, with 15 bases between them. The CDR3: CASSYDPQGGQPQHF. In DNA form, the CDR3 reads TGTGCCAGCAGTTACGATCCTCAGGGTGGACAGCCCCAGCATTTT.

The gene calls are TRBV11-3 and TRBJ1-1; the D gene is possibly TRBD1 (6 bases). The CDR3 loop spans 13 amino acids. Deletions cut 5 bases from V and 4 bases from J, with 11 bases between. The V gene's germline CDR1 is SGHNT and CDR2 YENEEA. CDR3 loop: CASSMFRGTEAFF. In nucleotides, the CDR3 is TGTGCCAGCAGCATGTTCAGGGGCACTGAAGCTTTCTTT.

Points on this clone: This specimen includes other DNA sequences encoding the same CDR3. The chain couples TRBV27 to TRBJ2-3; the D gene is possibly TRBD2 (6 bases). V lost 1 base to trimming and J lost 6 bases, with 11 bases between them. CDR1 and CDR2 (germline): MNHEY, SMNVEV (reference sequence). This CDR3 is built from 14 residues. Here the CDR3 reads CASSLLAGTDTQYF. The CDR3 nucleotides are TGTGCCAGCAGTTTATTGGCGGGAACGGATACGCAGTATTTT.

Comment on this clone: The same CDR3 is also encoded by other DNA sequences in this sample. The DNA of the CDR3 is TGTGCCAGCAGCCCCCCCGGGGTAAACACTGAAGCTTTCTTT. Translated: CASSPPGVNTEAFF. V is TRBV28 and J is TRBJ1-1; D uncertain. CDR1 is MDHEN, CDR2 SYDVKM, per germline. The V gene lost 6 bases and the J gene lost 2 bases, with 13 bases spanning the gap. The CDR3 runs to 14 residues.

The chain is built from TRBV7-9 and TRBJ1-5; D is possibly TRBD1 (5 bases). Germline V gene data show CDR1 as SEHNR and CDR2 as FQNEAQ (reference sequence). V gave up 3 bases and J gave up 1 base, with 13 bases separating them. The CDR3 extends over 16 amino acids. Here the CDR3 reads CASSLSQVGSNQPQHF. In DNA form, the CDR3 reads TGTGCCAGCAGCTTGTCACAGGTGGGGAGCAATCAGCCCCAGCATTTT.

The rearrangement links TRBV7-2 to TRBJ2-3, with 12 nucleotides matching TRBD2. Trimming took 4 bases from V and 7 from J; bases not matched to a gene: 6. Germline loops: CDR1 SGHTA, CDR2 FQGNSA. The CDR3 sequence is 15 residues long. Written as DNA, the CDR3 is TGTGCCAGCAGCTCGACTAGCGGGAGTTTAAATACGCAGTATTTT. Its translation: CASSSTSGSLNTQYF.

V and J are TRBV9 and TRBJ2-5; possibly TRBD2 for D (7 bases). The CDR3 is 15 amino acids. CDR1 and CDR2 (germline): SGDLS, YYNGEE. Trimming pared 3 bases from V and 2 bases from J, leaving 14 bases between. CDR3: CASSDLRGGQETQYF. As DNA, the CDR3 is TGTGCCAGCAGCGATTTGAGGGGGGGACAAGAGACCCAGTACTTC.

This chain joins TRBV4-1 and TRBJ1-5; tentative D call: TRBD1 (5 bases). Germline V lookup: CDR1 MGHRA, CDR2 YSYEKL. The CDR3 spans 16 residues. V shed 0 bases and J shed 0 bases, with 9 bases lying between them. The CDR3 DNA reads as TGCGCCAGCAGCCAAGAAGGGGATCTTAGCAATCAGCCCCAGCATTTT. It encodes CASSQEGDLSNQPQHF.

The genes are TRBV2 and TRBJ2-7; the match to TRBD2 covers 9 bases. CDR3 length: 15 amino acids. From germline, CDR1 is SNHLY and CDR2 FYNNEI. The J segment lost 1 base and the V segment lost 6 bases, leaving 7 bases of the junction unmatched. In nucleotides, the CDR3 is TGTGCCAGCAGAAAACTAGCGGGTGTTTCCTACGAGCAGTACTTC. It is translated as CASRKLAGVSYEQYF.

The V call is TRBV6-2 or TRBV6-3, the J call TRBJ1-5; weak D call: TRBD1 (5 bases). The CDR3 extends over 14 amino acids. Between the trimmed V and J ends, which lost 5 bases and 6 bases, there was a span of 14 bases. CDR1 is MNHEY and CDR2 is SVGEGT in the germline V gene. CDR3 nucleotides: TGTGCCAGCAGTAATACGTTCAGGGTTCAGCCCCAGCATTTT. Translating gives CASSNTFRVQPQHF.

The rearrangement uses TRBV11-2 and TRBJ1-1; tentatively, D is TRBD1 (5 bases). The CDR3 has 16 residues. CDR1 is SGHAT, CDR2 FQNNGV, per germline. V lost 5 bases and J 0 bases, leaving 16 bases between the germline ends. The CDR3 bases are TGTGCCAGCAGCCTGCTGGGGCGTAGAATGAACACTGAAGCTTTCTTT. It codes for CASSLLGRRMNTEAFF.

The gene calls are TRBV18 and TRBJ2-1; TRBD1 matches at 9 bases. Germline CDR1 is KGHSH and CDR2 is LQKENI. The CDR3 runs to 17 residues. The V segment lost 2 bases and the J segment 9 bases; nucleotides outside the gene matches: 14. The CDR3 reads CASSPTFRDREGGEQFF. The DNA of the CDR3 is TGTGCCAGCTCACCAACCTTTCGGGACAGGGAGGGTGGTGAGCAGTTCTTC.

The chain is built from TRBV27 and TRBJ1-2; TRBD1 matches at 7 bases. Germline lookup yields CDR1 MNHEY and CDR2 SMNVEV (reference sequence). The CDR3 runs 15 residues. V dropped 5 bases and J dropped 8; count of bases not matched to a gene: 14. CDR3 residues: CASSPPRGGAEGYTF. CDR3 DNA sequence: TGTGCCAGCAGTCCCCCAAGAGGGGGCGCGGAAGGCTACACCTTC.

The chain carries TRBV3-1 (or the pseudogene TRBV3-2) and TRBJ2-3; weak D call: TRBD2 (5 bases). Germline assignment: CDR1 LGHDT and CDR2 YNNKEL (reference sequence). V was cut by 4 bases and J by 10 bases, with 15 bases left in between. This CDR3 spans 13 amino acids. The CDR3 sequence is CASSLEGSLAQYF. CDR3 bases: TGTGCCAGCAGCCTGGAAGGGAGTCTGGCGCAGTATTTT.

This clone is a singleton in its sample. The rearrangement uses TRBV2 and TRBJ1-2; 8 bases match TRBD1. Germline V gene sequence: CDR1 SNHLY, CDR2 FYNNEI. J gave up 3 bases and V 6 bases, and 9 bases lay outside the gene matches. The CDR3 spans 15 residues. The CDR3 coding sequence is TGTGCCAGCAGGGTACCAGGGGGCGATGACTATGGCTACACCTTC. This encodes CASRVPGGDDYGYTF.

The chain employs TRBV27 and TRBJ2-5; a weak D match, TRBD1 (6 bases). Germline CDR1 reads MNHEY; CDR2 reads SMNVEV (reference sequence). The CDR3 length is 14 residues. Trimming removed 3 bases at V and 4 bases at J, with 12 bases between. The CDR3 loop reads CASSLDSSGETQYF. CDR3 DNA: TGTGCCAGCAGTTTGGACAGTTCGGGAGAGACCCAGTACTTC.